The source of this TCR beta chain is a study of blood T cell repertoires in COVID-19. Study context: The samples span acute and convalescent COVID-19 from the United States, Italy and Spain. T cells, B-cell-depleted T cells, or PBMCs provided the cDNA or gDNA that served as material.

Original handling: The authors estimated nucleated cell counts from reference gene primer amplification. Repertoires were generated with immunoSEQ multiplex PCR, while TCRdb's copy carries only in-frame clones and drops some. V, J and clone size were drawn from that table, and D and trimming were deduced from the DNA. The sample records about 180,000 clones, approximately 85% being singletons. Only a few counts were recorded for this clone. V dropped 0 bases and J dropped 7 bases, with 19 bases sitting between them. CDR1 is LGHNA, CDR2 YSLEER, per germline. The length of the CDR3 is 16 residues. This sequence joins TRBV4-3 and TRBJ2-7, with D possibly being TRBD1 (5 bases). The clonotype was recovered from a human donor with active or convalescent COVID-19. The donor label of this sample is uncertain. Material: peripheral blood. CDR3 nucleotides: TGCGCCAGCAGCCAAGATTATGGGGCCTCCGATATAGAGCAGTACTTC. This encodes CASSQDYGASDIEQYF.